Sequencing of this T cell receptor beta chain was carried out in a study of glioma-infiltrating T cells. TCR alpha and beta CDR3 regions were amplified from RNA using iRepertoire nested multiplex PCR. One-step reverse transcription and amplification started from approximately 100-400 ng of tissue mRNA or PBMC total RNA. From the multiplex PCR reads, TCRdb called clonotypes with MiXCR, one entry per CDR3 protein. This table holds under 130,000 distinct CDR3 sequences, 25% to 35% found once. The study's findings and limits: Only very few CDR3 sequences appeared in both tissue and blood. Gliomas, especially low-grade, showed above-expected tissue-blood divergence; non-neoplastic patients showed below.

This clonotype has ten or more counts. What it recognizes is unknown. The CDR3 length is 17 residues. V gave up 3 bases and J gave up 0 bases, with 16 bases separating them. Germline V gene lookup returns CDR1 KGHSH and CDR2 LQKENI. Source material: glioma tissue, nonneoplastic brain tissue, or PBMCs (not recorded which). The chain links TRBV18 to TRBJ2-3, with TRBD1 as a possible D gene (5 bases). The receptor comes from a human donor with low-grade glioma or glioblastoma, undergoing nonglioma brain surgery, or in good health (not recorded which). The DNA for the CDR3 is TGTGCCAGCTCACCGCAGGGCGGAACGGACAGCACAGATACGCAGTATTTT. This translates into CASSPQGGTDSTDTQYF.